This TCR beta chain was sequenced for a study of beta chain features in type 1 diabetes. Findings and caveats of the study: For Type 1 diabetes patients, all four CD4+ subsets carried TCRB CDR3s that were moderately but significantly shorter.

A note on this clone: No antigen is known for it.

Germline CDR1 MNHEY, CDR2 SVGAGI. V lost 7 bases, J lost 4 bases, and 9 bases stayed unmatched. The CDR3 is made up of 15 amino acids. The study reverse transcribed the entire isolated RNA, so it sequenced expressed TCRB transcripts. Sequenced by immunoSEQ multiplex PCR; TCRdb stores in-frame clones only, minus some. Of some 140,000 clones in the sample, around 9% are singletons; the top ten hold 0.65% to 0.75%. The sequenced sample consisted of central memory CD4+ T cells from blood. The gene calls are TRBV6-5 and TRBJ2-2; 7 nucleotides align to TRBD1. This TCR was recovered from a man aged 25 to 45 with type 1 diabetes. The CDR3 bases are TGTGCCAGCACCACTTCGGGACAGAGCACCGGGGAGCTGTTTTTT. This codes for CASTTSGQSTGELFF.